The 20 T cell receptor beta chains listed next were all sequenced from one sample in a study of cytomegalovirus exposure and HLA in healthy donors (dated by TCRdb to 2016 to 2017). The library was prepared using the immunoSEQ multiplex PCR assay. For the multiplex PCR, a mixture combining 60 forward primers for TCR Vbeta segments and 13 reverse primers for TCR Jbeta segments was used. TCRdb mirrors the immuneACCESS table, restricted to in-frame sequences. Some clones are absent from its copies; in checked studies, under half trace to an unresolved V gene, and the reason for the others is unknown. In all, the sample holds around 98,000 clones, and approximately 78% of those were seen once. 1.4% to 1.5% of the sample rests with the top ten. The source material was PBMCs. The receptors were gathered from a man aged 35 to 55 in good health and CMV-seronegative.

The chain is built from TRBV19 and TRBJ2-7; maybe TRBD2 (5 bases). The V gene lost 1 base and the J gene lost 4 bases, with 14 bases spanning the gap. The CDR3 is 15 residues long. Germline CDR1 and CDR2: LNHDA and SQIVND (reference sequence). CDR3 bases: TGTGCCAGTAGTATAGTTGGACGAGAGGGATACGAGCAGTACTTC. Residues: CASSIVGREGYEQYF. Supplemented by reference TRBV19 and TRBJ2-7, the full variable domain reads DGGITQSPKYLFRKEGQNVTLSCEQNLNHDAMYWYRQDPGQGLRLIYYSQIVNDFQKGDIAEGYSVSREKKESFPLTVTSAQKNPTAFYLCASSIVGREGYEQYFGPGTRLTVT.

The chain employs TRBV5-1 and TRBJ2-3; the match to TRBD1 covers 7 bases. The germline V gene has CDR1 SGHRS and CDR2 YFSETQ. The CDR3 is made up of 15 amino acids. J gave up 4 bases and V 0 bases, and 5 bases lay outside the gene matches. The CDR3 DNA sequence: TGCGCCAGCAGCTTGGGACAGGGTGCCGCAGATACGCAGTATTTT. Translated, it gives CASSLGQGAADTQYF. Combining the CDR3 with reference TRBV5-1 and TRBJ2-3 gives the whole variable domain KAGVTQTPRYLIKTRGQQVTLSCSPISGHRSVSWYQQTPGQGLQFLFEYFSETQRNKGNFPGRFSGRQFSNSRSEMNVSTLELGDSALYLCASSLGQGAADTQYFGPGTRLTVL.

The table lists this clone with a few counts. This chain's CDR3 is CASSPRGINEKLFF. CDR3 DNA: TGTGCCAGCAGCCCAAGGGGGATAAATGAAAAACTGTTTTTT. This chain links TRBV7-9 with TRBJ1-4, with D possibly TRBD1 on 6 matching bases. The germline V gene encodes CDR1 SEHNR and CDR2 FQNEAQ (reference sequence). The CDR3 spans 14 residues. V was trimmed by 5 bases and J by 5 bases, leaving 12 bases between them. The full variable domain, with the rest looked up from reference TRBV7-9 and TRBJ1-4, is DTGVSQNPRHKITKRGQNVTFRCDPISEHNRLYWYRQTLGQGPEFLTYFQNEAQLEKSRLLSDRFSAERPKGSFSTLEIQRTEQGDSAMYLCASSPRGINEKLFFGSGTQLSVL.

J is TRBJ2-1 and V is TRBV5-1, with a tentative D call TRBD1 (6 bases). CDR1 and CDR2 from the germline V gene are SGHRS and YFSETQ. Trimming cost V 0 bases and J 0 bases, with 25 bases left between them. This CDR3 is 21 amino acids long. DNA of the CDR3: TGCGCCAGCAGCTTGGGAGGGGGAGAGAACCCTTATGACAGCTCCTACAATGAGCAGTTCTTC. Its protein is CASSLGGGENPYDSSYNEQFF.

In regard to this clone: At one end the junction does not follow the germline gene, possibly because of a read error. The V and J genes are TRBV7-9 and TRBJ1-4; 7 bases line up with TRBD1. The CDR3 totals 17 residues. In germline, CDR1 is SEHNR, CDR2 FQNEAQ (reference sequence). CDR3 sequence (DNA): TGTTCCAGCAGCTCACCTCGATTTACAGGGGTAAATGAAAAACTGTTTTTT. Translation gives CSSSSPRFTGVNEKLFF.

The V call is TRBV2, the J call TRBJ2-7; 9 bases fit TRBD1. Germline V gives CDR1 SNHLY, CDR2 FYNNEI. The V segment lost 5 bases and the J segment 3 bases; nucleotides outside the gene matches: 2. CDR3 length equals 13 residues. In nucleotides, the CDR3 is TGTGCCAGCAGTCTGACAGGGGGCTACGAGCAGTACTTC. It specifies CASSLTGGYEQYF.

V is TRBV28 and J is TRBJ1-2; 11 bases agree with TRBD1. CDR1 and CDR2 (germline): MDHEN, SYDVKM. The CDR3 has 18 amino acids. J was trimmed by 4 bases and V by 1 base; bases with no gene match: 11. The CDR3 DNA is TGTGCCAGCAGTTTATACTTGGAAAGGACAGGGGGCGCCTATGGCTACACCTTC. Protein: CASSLYLERTGGAYGYTF.

The gene calls are TRBV19 and TRBJ2-2, with D perhaps matching TRBD1 (5 bases). Germline CDR1 and CDR2: LNHDA and SQIVND (reference sequence). The CDR3 is 13 amino acids. V lost 6 bases and J 5 bases, leaving 10 bases between the germline ends. The CDR3 DNA follows: TGTGCCAGTAGAAGGGGTAGAACCGGGGAGCTGTTTTTT. It codes for CASRRGRTGELFF.

The chain links TRBV18 to TRBJ2-7; D might be TRBD1 (6 bases). This CDR3 is 15 amino acids long. Trimming left V 4 bases short and J 3 bases short, with 16 bases between. Germline values: CDR1 KGHSH, CDR2 LQKENI. The CDR3 DNA is TGTGCCAGCTCACTAATGGACAGTTCAAACTACGAGCAGTACTTC. Its translation: CASSLMDSSNYEQYF.

In its sample, this clone was seen a few times. The chain has TRBV20-1 and TRBJ2-5; perhaps TRBD2 as D (6 bases). The germline V gene has CDR1 DFQATT and CDR2 SNEGSKA (reference sequence). The CDR3 has 11 amino acids. In DNA, the CDR3 is TGCAGCGCGGGGTCCCAAGAGACCCAGTACTTC. This gives the protein CSAGSQETQYF.

The rearrangement uses TRBV19 and TRBJ1-1, with 8 bases matching TRBD1. CDR1 LNHDA and CDR2 SQIVND come from the germline V gene (reference sequence). The CDR3 has 19 amino acids. The V segment lost 8 bases and the J segment 0 bases; nucleotides outside the gene matches: 20. The CDR3 DNA sequence: TGTGCCAGTCTCCTCGGCCAGGCAGGGGGCCTAGGGATGAACACTGAAGCTTTCTTT. Protein product: CASLLGQAGGLGMNTEAFF.

The chain links TRBV29-1 to TRBJ2-3; no clear D. Trimming removed 6 bases from V and 0 bases from J, with 13 bases in between. Germline V CDR1 and CDR2: SQVTM, ANQGSEA. This CDR3 is 14 amino acids long. In DNA, the CDR3 is TGCAGCGTAGTTACATGGTCTAGCACAGATACGCAGTATTTT. This gives the protein CSVVTWSSTDTQYF.

The rearrangement joins TRBV6-1 to TRBJ2-3; no reliable D call. Trimming shortened V by 4 bases and J by 2 bases, and 16 bases separated the two germline ends. CDR3 length: 16 residues. CDR1 and CDR2 from the germline V gene are MNHNS and SASEGT. The CDR3, as DNA: TGTGCCAGCAGTGTAACAGTGACCTTGGCCACAGATACGCAGTATTTT. Translation gives CASSVTVTLATDTQYF.

The chain carries TRBV11-2 and TRBJ1-3; no firm D call. This CDR3 contains 18 residues. Germline-derived CDR1 and CDR2 are SGHAT and FQNNGV. Trimming removed 2 bases from V and 0 bases from J, with 17 bases in between. The CDR3 DNA reads TGTGCCAGCAGCTTATTATCATTAGCTACGCCCTCTGGAAACACCATATATTTT. Translated, it gives CASSLLSLATPSGNTIYF.

This chain uses TRBV27 with TRBJ2-6, with TRBD1 identical over 9 bases. There are 17 residues in the CDR3. Trimming at V came to 3 bases and at J to 0 bases, leaving 3 bases not matched to a gene. The germline V gene has CDR1 MNHEY and CDR2 SMNVEV (reference sequence). Here the CDR3 reads CASSLGQGNSGANVLTF. The CDR3 region has the DNA TGTGCCAGCAGTTTGGGACAGGGAAACTCTGGGGCCAACGTCCTGACTTTC.

The chain is built from TRBV10-3 and TRBJ2-2; 9 bases agree with TRBD1. J was trimmed by 7 bases and V by 6 bases; bases with no gene match: 12. The CDR3 spans 16 residues. In germline, CDR1 is ENHRY, CDR2 SYGVKD. CDR3 sequence reads: CAISGSGTGMVGELFF. Written as DNA, the CDR3 is TGTGCCATCAGCGGCTCCGGGACAGGGATGGTCGGGGAGCTGTTTTTT.

The rearrangement links TRBV2 to TRBJ2-7; the match to TRBD1 covers 9 bases. This CDR3 contains 14 residues. V dropped 6 bases and J dropped 6; count of bases not matched to a gene: 9. CDR1 SNHLY and CDR2 FYNNEI come from the germline V gene. CDR3 DNA: TGTGCCAGCAGCCGCCGGGACAGGGCGGTCGAGCAGTACTTC. Translated, it gives CASSRRDRAVEQYF.

The chain couples TRBV7-9 to TRBJ1-5, with 8 bases fitting TRBD1. The CDR3 contains 15 residues. With V trimmed by 8 bases and J by 6 bases, 12 bases remained unmatched. Germline CDR1 reads SEHNR; CDR2 reads FQNEAQ (reference sequence). Here the CDR3 DNA reads TGTGCCAGCTCCCCCGTCGGACAGGGAATTCAGCCCCAGCATTTT. Amino acid sequence: CASSPVGQGIQPQHF.

The rearrangement joins TRBV28 to TRBJ2-4; D gene uncertain. The CDR3 has 11 amino acids. Germline lookup yields CDR1 MDHEN and CDR2 SYDVKM. Trimming took 5 bases from V and 9 from J, leaving 8 bases between them. The CDR3 protein is CASSNSSIQYF. Written as DNA, the CDR3 is TGTGCCAGCAGTAACTCGAGCATTCAGTACTTC.

The genes are TRBV19 and TRBJ1-6; a weak D match, TRBD1 (6 bases). The V and J ends lost 6 bases and 7 bases respectively, with 13 bases between them. Per germline, CDR1 LNHDA and CDR2 SQIVND (reference sequence). This CDR3 region has 14 residues. CDR3 protein: CASRGPGDNSPLHF. CDR3 DNA: TGTGCCAGTAGAGGTCCAGGGGACAATTCACCCCTCCACTTT. The entire variable domain, with the rest obtained from reference TRBV19 and TRBJ1-6, is as follows: DGGITQSPKYLFRKEGQNVTLSCEQNLNHDAMYWYRQDPGQGLRLIYYSQIVNDFQKGDIAEGYSVSREKKESFPLTVTSAQKNPTAFYLCASRGPGDNSPLHFGNGTRLTVT.